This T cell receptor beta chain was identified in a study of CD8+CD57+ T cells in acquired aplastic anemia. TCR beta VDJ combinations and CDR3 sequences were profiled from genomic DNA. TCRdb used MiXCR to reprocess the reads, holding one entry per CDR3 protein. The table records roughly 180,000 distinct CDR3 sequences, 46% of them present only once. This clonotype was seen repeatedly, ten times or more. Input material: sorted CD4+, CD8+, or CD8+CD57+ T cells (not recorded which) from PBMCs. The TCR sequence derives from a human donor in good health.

The CDR3 DNA reads as TGTGCCAGCAGCTTAGATAGTCCAAGCAGAAACATTCAGTACTTC. Translated, it gives CASSLDSPSRNIQYF. The V and J genes are TRBV11-2 and TRBJ2-4; D unresolved. The germline V gene has CDR1 SGHAT and CDR2 FQNNGV. The length of the CDR3 is 15 residues. Trimming stripped 0 bases from V and 6 bases from J, with 12 bases between.